What follows are 24 T cell receptor beta chains derived from one specimen sequenced in a study of beta chain features in type 1 diabetes. Their cognate antigens are unknown. Study-wide findings and caveats: Shortening of TCRB CDR3s, moderate but significant, appeared in all four CD4+ subsets of Type 1 diabetes patients.

Since all of the isolated RNA was reverse transcribed, expressed TCRB transcripts were what got sequenced. Data came from immunoSEQ multiplex PCR; TCRdb stores just in-frame clones and leaves some out. The sample lists roughly 100,000 clones, over 25% occurring once. The material sequenced was central memory CD4+ T cells from blood. The receptors stem from a woman in her late teens or twenties with type 1 diabetes.

The chain combines TRBV5-8 with TRBJ1-5; 10 bases are shared with TRBD1. Germline V gene data show CDR1 as SGHTS and CDR2 as YDEGEE. This CDR3 spans 17 amino acids. J lost 5 bases, V lost 7 bases, and 15 bases had no gene match. The CDR3: CASVHLMGTGDYQPQHF. For the CDR3, the DNA is TGTGCCAGCGTCCATCTAATGGGGACAGGGGACTATCAGCCCCAGCATTTT.

The chain couples TRBV15 to TRBJ2-1, with D possibly being TRBD2 (5 bases). Germline values: CDR1 LNHNV, CDR2 YYDKDF (reference sequence). This CDR3 contains 20 residues. The ends were cut back, 1 base at V and 0 bases at J, with 22 bases in the middle. The CDR3 DNA sequence: TGTGCCACCAGCAGAGGAGCCAGTACTAGACGAACTAGCTCCTACAATGAGCAGTTCTTC. It is translated as CATSRGASTRRTSSYNEQFF.

V gene TRBV19 combines with J gene TRBJ1-1; D is unresolved. CDR1 is LNHDA, CDR2 SQIVND, per germline (reference sequence). The CDR3 length is 12 residues. Trimming took 3 bases from V and 10 from J, leaving 12 bases between them. The CDR3 region has the DNA TGTGCCAGTAGTATTCTTCAATCGGGAGCTTTCTTT. It codes for CASSILQSGAFF.

The rearrangement uses TRBV5-6 and TRBJ1-1, with 10 bases identical to TRBD1. The CDR3 sequence is 13 residues long. Germline assignment: CDR1 SGHDT and CDR2 YYEEEE. Germline trimming cut 3 bases from V and 8 bases from J; bases unmatched to any gene: 4. CDR3 loop: CASSSDRGAEAFF. CDR3 nucleotides: TGTGCCAGCAGCTCGGACAGGGGGGCCGAAGCTTTCTTT.

The rearrangement links TRBV7-3 to TRBJ2-1, with 10 bases matching TRBD2. Germline-derived CDR1 and CDR2 are SGHTA and FQGTGA. Losses at the gene ends were 1 base for V and 2 bases for J; bases not matched to a gene: 5. The CDR3 covers 17 residues. CDR3 region: CASSLSGTSATYNEQFF. In nucleotides, the CDR3 is TGTGCCAGCAGCTTAAGTGGGACTAGCGCCACCTACAATGAGCAGTTCTTC.

The chain couples TRBV10-3 to TRBJ2-3, with D unclear. This CDR3 has 16 residues. V lost 8 bases, J lost 0 bases, and 18 bases lay in between. Germline lookup yields CDR1 ENHRY and CDR2 SYGVKD. CDR3 sequence: CAIDERRESSTDTQYF. For the CDR3, the DNA is TGTGCCATCGACGAGCGAAGAGAAAGTAGCACAGATACGCAGTATTTT.

In the case of this clone: The junction and the germline gene differ at one end; a read error may be behind it. The V call is TRBV15, the J call TRBJ1-2, with 9 positions matching TRBD1. Per the germline V gene, CDR1 is LNHNV and CDR2 is YYDKDF (reference sequence). This CDR3 contains 14 residues. The CDR3 region is CATSRDHSQGALVF. In DNA, the CDR3 is TGTGCCACCAGCAGAGATCACTCACAGGGGGCATTGGTATTC.

This chain joins TRBV5-6 and TRBJ2-2; the D is unclear. V shed 2 bases and J shed 1 base, with 9 bases lying between them. The CDR3 length is 15 residues. Germline V CDR1 and CDR2: SGHDT, YYEEEE. The CDR3 DNA follows: TGTGCCAGCAGCTTAAATCAATTGAACACCGGGGAGCTGTTTTTT. Translated: CASSLNQLNTGELFF.

CDR3 region: CASSSLTGGSEQYV. Here the CDR3 DNA reads TGTGCCAGCAGTTCCCTGACAGGGGGCTCCGAGCAGTACGTC. The V gene is TRBV6-5, the J gene TRBJ2-7; 10 nucleotides line up with TRBD1. Germline-derived CDR1 and CDR2 are MNHEY and SVGAGI. Trimming at V came to 4 bases and at J to 6 bases, leaving 6 bases not matched to a gene. The CDR3 sequence is 14 residues long.

The chain is built from TRBV27 and TRBJ1-2; TRBD1 is a possible D gene (6 bases). This CDR3 contains 14 residues. The V gene's germline CDR1 is MNHEY and CDR2 SMNVEV (reference sequence). The V end was cut by 3 bases, the J end by 4 bases, with 12 bases between. CDR3 loop: CASSFRTVSYGYTF. CDR3 DNA sequence: TGTGCCAGCAGTTTCCGGACAGTAAGCTATGGCTACACCTTC.

This clone was seen a few times. This chain links TRBV4-3 with TRBJ1-1; a possible D gene is TRBD1 (5 bases). With 7 bases removed from V and 4 bases from J, the gap between germline ends came to 22 bases. Germline CDR1 reads LGHNA; CDR2 reads YSLEER. CDR3 size: 16 residues. Written as DNA, the CDR3 is TGCGCCAGCAACCATAAAGGACGGGGGAGTGGCACTGAAGCTTTCTTT. This sequence encodes CASNHKGRGSGTEAFF.

The gene calls are TRBV25-1 and TRBJ1-2; possible D gene TRBD1, 5 bases. Germline loops: CDR1 MGHDK, CDR2 SYGVNS. CDR3 size: 14 residues. V lost 6 bases, J lost 6 bases, and 17 bases lay in between. The CDR3 protein is CASSARGIGDGYTF. The CDR3 nucleotides read TGTGCCAGCAGCGCCCGGGGGATTGGGGATGGCTACACCTTC.

This clone has only a few counts. V usage is TRBV11-2 and J usage is TRBJ2-1; 7 bases are a match to TRBD2. This CDR3 comprises 15 residues. Germline CDR1 is SGHAT and CDR2 is FQNNGV. Trimming took 5 bases from V and 9 from J; bases not matched to a gene: 13. The CDR3 DNA sequence: TGTGCCAGCAGCCCGGTGGGAGGGAAAGGGAGTGAGCAGTTCTTC. As protein: CASSPVGGKGSEQFF.

This clone was seen a handful of times. V and J are TRBV5-4 and TRBJ1-1; the D gene is possibly TRBD1 (5 bases). The CDR3 extends over 13 amino acids. CDR1 and CDR2 from the germline V gene are SGHNT and YYREEE (reference sequence). The V end lost 4 bases, the J end lost 2 bases, and 9 bases lay between the germline ends. In DNA, the CDR3 is TGTGCCAGCAGCGTGGGACTAAACACTGAAGCTTTCTTT. Protein sequence: CASSVGLNTEAFF.

V gene TRBV5-6 combines with J gene TRBJ2-3; possibly TRBD1 for D (6 bases). V shed 0 bases and J shed 3 bases, with 11 bases lying between them. Germline V gene lookup returns CDR1 SGHDT and CDR2 YYEEEE. The length of the CDR3 is 15 residues. The CDR3 nucleotides read TGTGCCAGCAGCTTGGAGTGGCAGGGGACAGATACGCAGTATTTT. Translated: CASSLEWQGTDTQYF. The full variable domain, in which reference TRBV5-6 and TRBJ2-3 provide the parts outside the CDR3, is DAGVTQSPTHLIKTRGQQVTLRCSPKSGHDTVSWYQQALGQGPQFIFQYYEEEERQRGNFPDRFSGHQFPNYSSELNVNALLLGDSALYLCASSLEWQGTDTQYFGPGTRLTVL.

V and J are TRBV27 and TRBJ2-7; weak D call: TRBD2 (5 bases). The V end was cut by 8 bases, the J end by 3 bases, with 20 bases between. Germline V CDR1 and CDR2: MNHEY, SMNVEV (reference sequence). The CDR3 runs to 15 residues. The CDR3 DNA sequence: TGTGCCAGCCTTGAGCGGACTCACCCCCTCTACGAGCAGTACTTC. This codes for CASLERTHPLYEQYF.

V is TRBV30 and J is TRBJ2-5, with 8 nucleotides matching TRBD1. V shed 5 bases, J shed 5 bases, and the junction held 7 bases outside the gene matches. There are 13 residues in the CDR3. Germline values: CDR1 GTSNPN, CDR2 SVGIG (reference sequence). This CDR3 is CAWAGGSAETQYF. As DNA, the CDR3 is TGTGCCTGGGCAGGGGGCAGTGCGGAGACCCAGTACTTC. Complete variable domain (other parts from reference TRBV30 and TRBJ2-5): SQTIHQWPATLVQPVGSPLSLECTVEGTSNPNLYWYRQAAGRGLQLLFYSVGIGQISSEVPQNLSASRPQDRQFILSSKKLLLSDSGFYLCAWAGGSAETQYFGPGTRLLVL.

The V gene is TRBV18, the J gene TRBJ2-4; 14 bases line up with TRBD2. V lost 2 bases to trimming and J lost 1 base; unmatched junction nucleotides: 7. CDR3 size: 19 residues. Germline V gene sequence: CDR1 KGHSH, CDR2 LQKENI. The CDR3 loop reads CASSPGTSGSFGAKNIQYF. CDR3 in DNA: TGTGCCAGCTCACCAGGGACTAGCGGGAGTTTCGGGGCCAAAAACATTCAGTACTTC. The whole variable domain, remainder taken from reference TRBV18 and TRBJ2-4, is NAGVMQNPRHLVRRRGQEARLRCSPMKGHSHVYWYRQLPEEGLKFMVYLQKENIIDESGMPKERFSAEFPKEGPSILRIQQVVRGDSAAYFCASSPGTSGSFGAKNIQYFGAGTRLSVL.

The chain combines TRBV7-2 with TRBJ2-1, with 12 bases that match TRBD2. J was trimmed by 4 bases and V by 4 bases; bases with no gene match: 11. Germline-derived CDR1 and CDR2 are SGHTA and FQGNSA. CDR3 size: 18 residues. The CDR3 loop reads CASSSHATSGRTYNEQFF. The CDR3 DNA is TGTGCCAGCAGCTCCCATGCGACTAGCGGGAGAACTTACAATGAGCAGTTCTTC.

This clone was counted only a few times. The rearrangement joins TRBV10-3 to TRBJ2-2; 9 positions agree with TRBD1. Germline CDR1 and CDR2: ENHRY and SYGVKD. There are 14 residues in the CDR3. V was clipped by 10 bases and J by 2 bases; unmatched bases: 5. The CDR3 here is CATRDRANTGELFF. In DNA form, the CDR3 reads TGTGCCACCCGGGACAGGGCTAACACCGGGGAGCTGTTTTTT.

This clone was found a few times. The genes are TRBV30 and TRBJ2-2; TRBD1 matches at 8 bases. Trimming at V came to 3 bases and at J to 7 bases, leaving 7 bases not matched to a gene. The CDR3 is 14 residues long. Germline values: CDR1 GTSNPN, CDR2 SVGIG (reference sequence). The CDR3 here is CAWSPTGGFGELFF. Written as DNA, the CDR3 is TGTGCCTGGAGCCCCACAGGGGGTTTCGGGGAGCTGTTTTTT.

The chain combines TRBV7-9 with TRBJ2-3, with 7 bases identical to TRBD2. This CDR3 is built from 16 residues. Germline V gene data show CDR1 as SEHNR and CDR2 as FQNEAQ (reference sequence). V shed 1 base and J 5 bases; nucleotides not matched to a gene: 9. CDR3 in DNA: TGTGCCAGCAGCTTAGAGGGCGGGGGAGCGTTAGATACGCAGTATTTT. Translation gives CASSLEGGGALDTQYF.

The rearrangement joins TRBV30 to TRBJ2-4; D not certain. Trimming removed 2 bases from V and 5 bases from J, with 10 bases in between. Germline V gene sequence: CDR1 GTSNPN, CDR2 SVGIG (reference sequence). CDR3 size: 13 residues. The CDR3 loop reads CAWSMSLENIQYF. The CDR3 DNA is TGTGCCTGGAGTATGTCTCTCGAAAACATTCAGTACTTC. The whole variable domain, remainder taken from reference TRBV30 and TRBJ2-4, is SQTIHQWPATLVQPVGSPLSLECTVEGTSNPNLYWYRQAAGRGLQLLFYSVGIGQISSEVPQNLSASRPQDRQFILSSKKLLLSDSGFYLCAWSMSLENIQYFGAGTRLSVL.

The chain links TRBV18 to TRBJ1-3; D is ambiguous. V dropped 8 bases and J dropped 0 bases, with 8 bases sitting between them. The CDR3 totals 13 residues. From germline, CDR1 is KGHSH and CDR2 LQKENI. The CDR3 sequence: CASATDSGNTIYF. The CDR3 DNA reads as TGTGCCAGCGCTACAGACTCTGGAAACACCATATATTTT.